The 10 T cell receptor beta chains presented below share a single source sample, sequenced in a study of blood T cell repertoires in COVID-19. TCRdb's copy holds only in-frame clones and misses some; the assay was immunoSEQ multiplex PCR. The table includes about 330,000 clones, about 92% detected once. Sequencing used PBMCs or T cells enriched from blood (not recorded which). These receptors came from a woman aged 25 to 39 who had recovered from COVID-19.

The CDR3 DNA sequence: TGTGCCAGCAGCCAAGTGGCTAGCGGGACAGATACGCAGTATTTT. It yields the protein CASSQVASGTDTQYF. This chain connects TRBV3-1 (or the pseudogene TRBV3-2) to TRBJ2-3; 8 bases agree with TRBD2. Germline CDR1 LGHDT, CDR2 YNNKEL (reference sequence). This CDR3 spans 15 amino acids. J gave up 3 bases and V 1 base, and 3 bases lay outside the gene matches.

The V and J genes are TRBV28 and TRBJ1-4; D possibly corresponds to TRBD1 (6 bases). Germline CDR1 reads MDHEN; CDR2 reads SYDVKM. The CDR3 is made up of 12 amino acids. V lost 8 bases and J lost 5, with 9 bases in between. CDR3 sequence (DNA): TGTGCCAGCGGGAGGGGGAATGAAAAACTGTTTTTT. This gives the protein CASGRGNEKLFF.

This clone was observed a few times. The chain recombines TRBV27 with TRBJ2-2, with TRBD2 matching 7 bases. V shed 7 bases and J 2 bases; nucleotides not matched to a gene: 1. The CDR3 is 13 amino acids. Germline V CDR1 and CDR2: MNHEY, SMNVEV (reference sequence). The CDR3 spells CASTSGNTGELFF. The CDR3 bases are TGTGCCAGCACTAGCGGTAACACCGGGGAGCTGTTTTTT.

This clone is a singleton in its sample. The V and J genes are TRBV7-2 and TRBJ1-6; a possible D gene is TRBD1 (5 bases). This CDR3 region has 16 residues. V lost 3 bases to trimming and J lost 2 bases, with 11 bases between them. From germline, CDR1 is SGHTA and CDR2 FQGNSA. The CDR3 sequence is CASSFRGVTYNSPLHF. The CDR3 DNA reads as TGTGCCAGCAGCTTCCGGGGGGTTACCTATAATTCACCCCTCCACTTT.

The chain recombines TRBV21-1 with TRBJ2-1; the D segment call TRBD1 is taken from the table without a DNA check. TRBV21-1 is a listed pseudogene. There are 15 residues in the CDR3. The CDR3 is CASSKRQGGESEQFF. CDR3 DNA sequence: TGTGCCAGCAGCAAACGACAGGGAGGAGAGAGTGAGCAGTTCTTC.

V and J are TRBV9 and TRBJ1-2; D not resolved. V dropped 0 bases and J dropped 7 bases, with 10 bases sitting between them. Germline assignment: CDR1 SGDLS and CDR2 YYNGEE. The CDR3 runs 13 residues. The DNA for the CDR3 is TGTGCCAGCAGCGTAGGAGTATCTTCTGGCTACACCTTC. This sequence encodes CASSVGVSSGYTF.

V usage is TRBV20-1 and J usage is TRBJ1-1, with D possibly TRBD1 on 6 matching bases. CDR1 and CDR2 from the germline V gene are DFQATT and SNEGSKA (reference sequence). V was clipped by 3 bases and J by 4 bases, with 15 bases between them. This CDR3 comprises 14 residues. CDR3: CSASMGRGITEAFF. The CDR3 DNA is TGCAGTGCTAGTATGGGCAGGGGTATCACTGAAGCTTTCTTT.

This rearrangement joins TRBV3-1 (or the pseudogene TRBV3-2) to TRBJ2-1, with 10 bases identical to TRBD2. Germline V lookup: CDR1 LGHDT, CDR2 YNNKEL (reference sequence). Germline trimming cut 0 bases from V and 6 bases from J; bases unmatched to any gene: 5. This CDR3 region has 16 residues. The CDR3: CASSQELLAGVNEQFF. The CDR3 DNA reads TGTGCCAGCAGCCAAGAATTGCTAGCGGGAGTCAATGAGCAGTTCTTC.

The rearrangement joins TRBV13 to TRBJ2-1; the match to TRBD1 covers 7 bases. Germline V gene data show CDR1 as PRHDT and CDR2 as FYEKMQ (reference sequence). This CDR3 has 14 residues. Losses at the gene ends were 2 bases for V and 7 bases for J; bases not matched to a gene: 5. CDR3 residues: CASSLRQGLNEQFF. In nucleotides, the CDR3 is TGTGCCAGCAGCTTAAGACAGGGCCTAAATGAGCAGTTCTTC.

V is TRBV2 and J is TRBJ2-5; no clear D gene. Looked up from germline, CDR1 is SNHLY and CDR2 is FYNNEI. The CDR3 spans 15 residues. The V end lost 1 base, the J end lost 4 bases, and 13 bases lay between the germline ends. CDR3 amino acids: CASSEDPGQVETQYF. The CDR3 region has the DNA TGTGCCAGCAGTGAAGACCCCGGCCAGGTAGAGACCCAGTACTTC.